A single sample is the source of the 21 T cell receptor beta chains below, sequenced in a study of blood T cell repertoires in COVID-19. The data were produced by immunoSEQ multiplex PCR, yet TCRdb's version contains in-frame clones alone and is incomplete. The repertoire has hundreds of thousands of clones, about 90% of them found once; the top ten carry about 8%. The sequencing sample was made of peripheral blood. The origin of the receptors is a woman aged 45 to 65 who had recovered from COVID-19.

This clone was detected once. The J gene is TRBJ2-2, the V gene TRBV24-1, with 7 bases aligning to TRBD1. This CDR3 is 14 amino acids long. Per germline, CDR1 KGHDR and CDR2 SFDVKD. With V trimmed by 8 bases and J by 1 base, 3 bases remained unmatched. CDR3 DNA: TGTGCCACCAAGGACAGGCGGAACACCGGGGAGCTGTTTTTT. Encoded protein: CATKDRRNTGELFF.

This chain links TRBV11-3 with TRBJ1-1; D is unresolved. There are 13 residues in the CDR3. Looked up from germline, CDR1 is SGHNT and CDR2 is YENEEA. With 2 bases removed from V and 3 bases from J, the gap between germline ends came to 7 bases. The CDR3 protein is CASSLTEDTEAFF. The DNA of the CDR3 is TGTGCCAGCAGCTTAACAGAAGACACTGAAGCTTTCTTT.

The chain combines TRBV5-6 with TRBJ2-5; possibly TRBD2 for D (5 bases). From germline, CDR1 is SGHDT and CDR2 YYEEEE. The germline V and J ends were trimmed by 4 bases and 3 bases, with 10 bases remaining between them. This CDR3 has 13 amino acids. The CDR3 bases are TGTGCCAGCAGCCGGGGTAGGGAAGAGACCCAGTACTTC. Its protein product is CASSRGREETQYF.

The chain employs TRBV15 and TRBJ2-1; D remains ambiguous. This CDR3 comprises 17 residues. CDR1 and CDR2 (germline): LNHNV, YYDKDF (reference sequence). Between the trimmed V and J ends, which lost 2 bases and 0 bases, there was a span of 14 bases. The CDR3: CATSRWPPTISYNEQFF. DNA for the CDR3: TGTGCCACCAGCAGATGGCCCCCCACGATCTCCTACAATGAGCAGTTCTTC. Together with reference TRBV15 and TRBJ2-1, the CDR3 gives the full variable domain: DAMVIQNPRYQVTQFGKPVTLSCSQTLNHNVMYWYQQKSSQAPKLLFHYYDKDFNNEADTPDNFQSRRPNTSFCFLDIRSPGLGDTAMYLCATSRWPPTISYNEQFFGPGTRLTVL.

The rearrangement joins TRBV11-2 to TRBJ2-1; 10 nucleotides match TRBD2. J was trimmed by 4 bases and V by 7 bases; bases with no gene match: 13. This CDR3 region has 17 residues. The germline gives CDR1 SGHAT, CDR2 FQNNGV. The CDR3, as DNA: TGTGCCAGCATGCTAGCGGGAGACCCCGCGACGTACAATGAGCAGTTCTTC. Its translation: CASMLAGDPATYNEQFF.

CDR3 in DNA: TGTGCCAGCACACGGGCTCTACAGGGTTCTAATTCACCCCTCCACTTT. Translating gives CASTRALQGSNSPLHF. V usage is TRBV11-2 and J usage is TRBJ1-6, with D possibly matching TRBD1 (6 bases). Germline CDR1 and CDR2: SGHAT and FQNNGV. The CDR3 spans 16 residues. The V and J ends lost 7 bases and 6 bases respectively, with 19 bases between them.

The rearrangement joins TRBV9 to TRBJ2-2, with 11 bases identical to TRBD2. The CDR3 length is 18 residues. Germline assignment: CDR1 SGDLS and CDR2 YYNGEE. V was pared by 0 bases and J by 2 bases, with 6 bases of the junction left unmatched. CDR3 coding DNA: TGTGCCAGCAGCGTAGACAAACTAGCGGGGGTCAACACCGGGGAGCTGTTTTTT. Translating it yields CASSVDKLAGVNTGELFF.

The rearrangement joins TRBV5-5 to TRBJ2-4, with D perhaps matching TRBD1 (6 bases). The CDR3 contains 17 residues. Germline CDR1 and CDR2: SGHKS and YYEKEE (reference sequence). V lost 0 bases, J lost 1 base, and 14 bases lay in between. The CDR3 DNA reads TGTGCCAGCAGCTTGGAAGGGGGAGTGAGTGCCAAAAACATTCAGTACTTC. Amino acid sequence: CASSLEGGVSAKNIQYF. Full variable domain (missing parts from reference TRBV5-5 and TRBJ2-4): DAGVTQSPTHLIKTRGQQVTLRCSPISGHKSVSWYQQVLGQGPQFIFQYYEKEERGRGNFPDRFSARQFPNYSSELNVNALLLGDSALYLCASSLEGGVSAKNIQYFGAGTRLSVL.

This chain uses TRBV28 with TRBJ2-5; the D is unclear. Looked up from germline, CDR1 is MDHEN and CDR2 is SYDVKM. V lost 6 bases, J lost 7 bases, and 12 bases lay in between. The CDR3 contains 12 residues. In DNA, the CDR3 is TGTGCCAGCAGAAGTCCCCCGGGGACCCAGTACTTC. Translated, it gives CASRSPPGTQYF.

The chain has TRBV4-1 and TRBJ2-2, with D perhaps matching TRBD2 (5 bases). Germline assignment: CDR1 MGHRA and CDR2 YSYEKL. The CDR3 sequence is 13 residues long. Trimming left V 6 bases short and J 2 bases short, with 7 bases between. The CDR3: CASRLENTGELFF. CDR3 coding DNA: TGCGCCAGCAGACTAGAAAACACCGGGGAGCTGTTTTTT.

V is TRBV10-3 and J is TRBJ1-3; 10 positions match TRBD1. There are 15 residues in the CDR3. Per the germline V gene, CDR1 is ENHRY and CDR2 is SYGVKD. Trimming took 8 bases from V and 0 from J; bases not matched to a gene: 4. The CDR3 loop reads CAIRDRGNSGNTIYF. DNA of the CDR3: TGTGCCATCCGGGACAGGGGAAACTCTGGAAACACCATATATTTT.

The chain has TRBV6-2 or TRBV6-3 and TRBJ1-5; D remains ambiguous. V gave up 0 bases and J gave up 6 bases, with 6 bases separating them. CDR1 MNHEY and CDR2 SVGEGT come from the germline V gene. The CDR3 sequence is 13 residues long. The CDR3 coding sequence is TGTGCCAGCAGTTACTCGCGAGGTCAGCCCCAGCATTTT. Protein product: CASSYSRGQPQHF.

This rearrangement joins TRBV2 to TRBJ2-1, with D perhaps matching TRBD2 (6 bases). Per germline, CDR1 SNHLY and CDR2 FYNNEI. V was clipped by 2 bases and J by 9 bases, with 11 bases between them. CDR3 length: 13 residues. CDR3 nucleotides: TGTGCCAGCAGTGAATACACTAGCAGTGAGCAGTTCTTC. Encoded protein: CASSEYTSSEQFF.

V is TRBV12-2 and J is TRBJ2-7; the D call in the table, TRBD1, was not verified against the DNA. TRBV12-2 is deemed a pseudogene. The length of the CDR3 is 16 residues. The CDR3 DNA sequence: TGTGCAAGTCGCATCCCGCCGGGACAGGGAGGGGGAGAGCAGTACTTC. This translates into CASRIPPGQGGGEQYF.

The chain carries TRBV6-2 or TRBV6-3 and TRBJ1-5; D not resolved. The V and J ends lost 5 bases and 4 bases respectively, with 9 bases between them. Germline V gene lookup returns CDR1 MNHEY and CDR2 SVGEGT. CDR3 size: 13 residues. CDR3 sequence reads: CASSLKPNQPQHF. CDR3 nucleotide sequence: TGTGCCAGCAGTCTTAAGCCGAATCAGCCCCAGCATTTT.

The V call is TRBV6-5, the J call TRBJ2-3; 10 bases agree with TRBD2. CDR3 length: 14 residues. V lost 4 bases to trimming and J lost 6 bases; unmatched junction nucleotides: 4. Germline V lookup: CDR1 MNHEY, CDR2 SVGAGI. CDR3 loop: CASSLAGGSDTQYF. The CDR3 nucleotides are TGTGCCAGCAGTTTAGCGGGGGGATCGGATACGCAGTATTTT.

This sequence joins TRBV25-1 and TRBJ2-7; maybe TRBD1 (5 bases). CDR3 length: 11 amino acids. Per germline, CDR1 MGHDK and CDR2 SYGVNS. V gave up 6 bases and J gave up 3 bases, with 6 bases separating them. This chain's CDR3 is CASRGHYEQYF. The CDR3 nucleotides are TGTGCCAGCAGGGGGCACTACGAGCAGTACTTC.

CDR3: CASSGLANSYEQYF. CDR3 nucleotides: TGTGCCAGCAGCGGACTAGCGAACTCCTACGAGCAGTACTTC. The gene calls are TRBV7-2 and TRBJ2-7; 9 bases are shared with TRBD2. Per the germline V gene, CDR1 is SGHTA and CDR2 is FQGNSA. The CDR3 has 14 amino acids. V was pared by 5 bases and J by 0 bases, with 2 bases of the junction left unmatched.

The chain has TRBV28 and TRBJ1-2; D remains unclear. This CDR3 is 12 amino acids long. CDR1 is MDHEN, CDR2 SYDVKM, per germline. Trimming shortened V by 7 bases and J by 3 bases, and 9 bases separated the two germline ends. The CDR3 nucleotides read TGTGCCAGCAAGAACCGAGACTATGGCTACACCTTC. It codes for CASKNRDYGYTF.

The chain links TRBV6-6 to TRBJ1-1; 9 bases align to TRBD1. The V gene's germline CDR1 is MNHNY and CDR2 SVGAGI (reference sequence). With V trimmed by 4 bases and J by 1 base, 4 bases remained unmatched. This CDR3 comprises 15 residues. This CDR3 is CASSLGGQGNTEAFF. In nucleotides, the CDR3 is TGTGCCAGCAGTTTGGGGGGACAGGGGAACACTGAAGCTTTCTTT.

The chain is built from TRBV6-2 or TRBV6-3 and TRBJ2-7; no firm D call. There are 13 residues in the CDR3. CDR1 and CDR2 (germline): MNHEY, SVGEGT. Trimming removed 1 base at V and 6 bases at J, with 10 bases between. The chain's CDR3 is CASSYYYGGEQYF. The CDR3 coding sequence is TGTGCCAGCAGTTACTACTACGGTGGCGAGCAGTACTTC.